The next 19 T cell receptor beta chains were all read from a single sample in a study of blood T cell repertoires in COVID-19 (TCRdb year 2020). The library was obtained by the immunoSEQ multiplex PCR assay. The clones in this table, taken by TCRdb from immuneACCESS, are in-frame only. Not every clone is retained; where verified, under half of the shortfall comes from an unresolved V gene, and the cause of the rest is unknown. The sample table shows about 300,000 clones, and approximately 90% are seen once. Approximately 7.2% of the sample is taken by the ten largest. Sequencing was carried out using peripheral blood. The receptor source for this set is a woman aged 30 to 39 who had recovered from COVID-19.

The rearrangement links TRBV10-1 to TRBJ1-3; D ambiguous. The CDR3 extends over 13 amino acids. Trimming shortened V by 8 bases and J by 4 bases, and 12 bases separated the two germline ends. Germline V lookup: CDR1 WNHNN, CDR2 SYGVQD (reference sequence). The DNA of the CDR3 is TGCGCCAGCCATACAACCCCAGGAAACACCATATATTTT. Its protein product is CASHTTPGNTIYF.

The V and J genes are TRBV5-1 and TRBJ2-7, with 7 positions matching TRBD1. CDR1 is SGHRS, CDR2 YFSETQ, per germline. The J segment lost 5 bases and the V segment lost 0 bases, leaving 5 bases of the junction unmatched. This CDR3 has 14 residues. The CDR3 reads CASSLDRGINEQYF. The CDR3 DNA sequence: TGCGCCAGCAGCTTGGACAGGGGAATCAACGAGCAGTACTTC.

J is TRBJ2-3 and V is TRBV5-4; 9 positions match TRBD1. The V and J ends lost 5 bases and 0 bases, in that order; junction bases with no gene match: 16. Germline V CDR1 and CDR2: SGHNT, YYREEE (reference sequence). This CDR3 spans 19 amino acids. The CDR3 nucleotides are TGTGCCAGCAGACAGGGCGACCCAACAGGGGGCCTGAGCACAGATACGCAGTATTTT. Encoded protein: CASRQGDPTGGLSTDTQYF.

The J gene is TRBJ2-5, the V gene TRBV28; 11 positions agree with TRBD2. The length of the CDR3 is 15 residues. Germline CDR1 reads MDHEN; CDR2 reads SYDVKM. J lost 3 bases, V lost 3 bases, and 3 bases had no gene match. The CDR3 DNA reads TGTGCCAGCAGTTTTCCGACTAGCGGGGAAGAGACCCAGTACTTC. Encoded protein: CASSFPTSGEETQYF. Together with reference TRBV28 and TRBJ2-5, the CDR3 gives the full variable domain: DVKVTQSSRYLVKRTGEKVFLECVQDMDHENMFWYRQDPGLGLRLIYFSYDVKMKEKGDIPEGYSVSREKKERFSLILESASTNQTSMYLCASSFPTSGEETQYFGPGTRLLVL.

This clone came up once. The chain joins TRBV5-1 to TRBJ2-1; 8 nucleotides agree with TRBD2. The CDR3 covers 15 residues. J gave up 6 bases and V 7 bases, and 12 bases lay outside the gene matches. Germline V gene data show CDR1 as SGHRS and CDR2 as YFSETQ. The CDR3, as DNA: TGCGCCAGCTTCCGGGAGCTAGCGGGCCCCAATGAGCAGTTCTTC. This encodes CASFRELAGPNEQFF.

The chain recombines TRBV6-5 with TRBJ2-1, with 9 bases matching TRBD2. J was trimmed by 6 bases and V by 4 bases; bases with no gene match: 10. Per the germline V gene, CDR1 is MNHEY and CDR2 is SVGAGI. This CDR3 has 16 amino acids. CDR3 bases: TGTGCCAGCAGTTCCTCGGCGGGGGGGGAGAGCAATGAGCAGTTCTTC. Its protein is CASSSSAGGESNEQFF.

The V call is TRBV6-2 or TRBV6-3, the J call TRBJ1-2, with no clear D. Germline assignment: CDR1 MNHEY and CDR2 SVGEGT. CDR3 length equals 13 residues. Between the trimmed V and J ends, which lost 0 bases and 7 bases, there was a span of 9 bases. CDR3 nucleotides: TGTGCCAGCAGTTACTCTGGAGGTTCTGGCTACACCTTC. This codes for CASSYSGGSGYTF.

The chain joins TRBV28 to TRBJ1-3, with 7 bases aligning to TRBD1. The CDR3 spans 15 residues. Losses at the gene ends were 6 bases for V and 2 bases for J; bases not matched to a gene: 7. Germline CDR1 MDHEN, CDR2 SYDVKM. In nucleotides, the CDR3 is TGTGCCAGCAGCTCAGGGACAGTCACTGGAAACACCATATATTTT. It is translated as CASSSGTVTGNTIYF.

This clone has only one observation. The chain combines TRBV18 with TRBJ1-1, with 7 nucleotides matching TRBD1. The CDR3 runs 13 residues. The germline CDR1 and CDR2 sequences are KGHSH and LQKENI. Trimming took 8 bases from V and 4 from J; bases not matched to a gene: 7. The CDR3: CASTSQGSTEAFF. The CDR3, as DNA: TGTGCCAGCACTTCACAGGGGAGCACTGAAGCTTTCTTT. The whole variable domain, remainder taken from reference TRBV18 and TRBJ1-1, is NAGVMQNPRHLVRRRGQEARLRCSPMKGHSHVYWYRQLPEEGLKFMVYLQKENIIDESGMPKERFSAEFPKEGPSILRIQQVVRGDSAAYFCASTSQGSTEAFFGQGTRLTVV.

This rearrangement joins TRBV2 to TRBJ1-5; D gene unclear. This CDR3 is built from 17 residues. V was cut by 4 bases and J by 2 bases, with 18 bases left in between. Germline V CDR1 and CDR2: SNHLY, FYNNEI. The CDR3 region has the DNA TGTGCCAGCAGTGGATTCTTGGCGGGTAAGGGCAATCAGCCCCAGCATTTT. This codes for CASSGFLAGKGNQPQHF.

This clone came up once. The chain employs TRBV6-1 and TRBJ2-3, with D maybe TRBD2 (5 bases). CDR1 MNHNS and CDR2 SASEGT come from the germline V gene. The CDR3 extends over 15 amino acids. V was pared by 1 base and J by 0 bases, with 8 bases between. CDR3 nucleotides: TGTGCCAGCAGTGAAGTGAGGGTCAGCACAGATACGCAGTATTTT. This translates into CASSEVRVSTDTQYF.

In this sample, this clone turned up a few times. J is TRBJ2-4 and V is TRBV7-9; D remains unclear. The V gene's germline CDR1 is SEHNR and CDR2 FQNEAQ (reference sequence). Trimming cost V 5 bases and J 6 bases, with 14 bases left between them. This CDR3 contains 14 residues. This CDR3 is CASSPELSRNIQYF. The CDR3 DNA reads as TGTGCCAGCAGCCCGGAGCTATCCAGAAACATTCAGTACTTC.

This chain joins TRBV5-6 and TRBJ1-2, with D possibly being TRBD1 (5 bases). The germline V gene encodes CDR1 SGHDT and CDR2 YYEEEE. Trimming took off 5 bases at V and 5 bases at J, with 10 bases between the two ends. The CDR3 is made up of 12 amino acids. The CDR3 DNA sequence: TGTGCCAGCAGTTACGGGACTTATGGCTACACCTTC. Amino acids: CASSYGTYGYTF. The whole variable domain, remainder taken from reference TRBV5-6 and TRBJ1-2, is DAGVTQSPTHLIKTRGQQVTLRCSPKSGHDTVSWYQQALGQGPQFIFQYYEEEERQRGNFPDRFSGHQFPNYSSELNVNALLLGDSALYLCASSYGTYGYTFGSGTRLTVV.

V and J are TRBV4-2 and TRBJ2-1; 7 positions match TRBD1. V shed 2 bases, J shed 0 bases, and the junction held 7 bases outside the gene matches. This CDR3 contains 17 residues. Per the germline V gene, CDR1 is LGHNA and CDR2 is YNFKEQ. The CDR3 bases are TGTGCCAGCAGCCAACTCCCGGACAGGAGCTCCTACAATGAGCAGTTCTTC. Its protein product is CASSQLPDRSSYNEQFF.

J is TRBJ2-4 and V is TRBV27; D is ambiguous. This CDR3 region has 11 residues. Germline lookup yields CDR1 MNHEY and CDR2 SMNVEV (reference sequence). Between the trimmed V and J ends, which lost 8 bases and 8 bases, there was a span of 10 bases. The CDR3 loop reads CASGVRDIQYF. The CDR3 DNA reads as TGTGCCAGCGGTGTCCGGGACATTCAGTACTTC.

The CDR3 region is CAISEQGDGYTF. CDR3 in DNA: TGTGCCATCAGTGAGCAGGGCGATGGCTACACCTTC. The chain has TRBV10-3 and TRBJ1-2; tentative D call: TRBD1 (5 bases). This CDR3 has 12 amino acids. Germline V gene data show CDR1 as ENHRY and CDR2 as SYGVKD. Between the trimmed V and J ends, which lost 2 bases and 6 bases, there was a span of 7 bases.

V is TRBV7-9 and J is TRBJ1-1, with 8 bases aligning to TRBD1. J lost 2 bases, V lost 6 bases, and 11 bases had no gene match. The CDR3 is 16 amino acids. Germline CDR1 is SEHNR and CDR2 is FQNEAQ (reference sequence). The CDR3 DNA sequence: TGTGCCAGCAGTTACAAGCCGGGACAGGTTAACACTGAAGCTTTCTTT. It is translated as CASSYKPGQVNTEAFF.

This clone was counted once. This chain connects TRBV19 to TRBJ2-7, with a weak D call TRBD1 (6 bases). The germline V gene encodes CDR1 LNHDA and CDR2 SQIVND (reference sequence). Trimming stripped 7 bases from V and 1 base from J, with 17 bases between. There are 15 residues in the CDR3. In DNA form, the CDR3 reads TGTGCCAGTACCCCATCGGCAGGGGAATCCTACGAGCAGTACTTC. It codes for CASTPSAGESYEQYF.

This clone was counted once. The chain has TRBV24-1 and TRBJ1-2; tentatively, D is TRBD1 (5 bases). The CDR3 consists of 15 residues. CDR1 and CDR2 (germline): KGHDR, SFDVKD. V was clipped by 2 bases and J by 4 bases, with 13 bases between them. The CDR3 loop reads CATSDWEGSPYGYTF. CDR3 DNA sequence: TGTGCCACCAGTGATTGGGAGGGGTCCCCCTATGGCTACACCTTC.